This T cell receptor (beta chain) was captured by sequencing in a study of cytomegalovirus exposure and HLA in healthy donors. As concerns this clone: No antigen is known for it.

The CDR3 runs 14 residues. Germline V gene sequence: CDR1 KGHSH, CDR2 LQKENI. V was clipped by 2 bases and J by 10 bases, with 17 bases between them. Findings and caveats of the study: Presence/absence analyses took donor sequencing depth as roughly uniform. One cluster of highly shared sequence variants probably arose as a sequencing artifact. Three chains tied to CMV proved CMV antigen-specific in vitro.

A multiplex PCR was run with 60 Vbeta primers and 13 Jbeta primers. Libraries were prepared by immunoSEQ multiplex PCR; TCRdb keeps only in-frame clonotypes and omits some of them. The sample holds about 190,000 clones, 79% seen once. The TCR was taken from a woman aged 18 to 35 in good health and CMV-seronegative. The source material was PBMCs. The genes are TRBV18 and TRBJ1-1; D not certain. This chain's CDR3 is CASSPTDLPEGAFF. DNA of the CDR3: TGTGCCAGCTCACCAACCGACCTACCCGAGGGAGCTTTCTTT.